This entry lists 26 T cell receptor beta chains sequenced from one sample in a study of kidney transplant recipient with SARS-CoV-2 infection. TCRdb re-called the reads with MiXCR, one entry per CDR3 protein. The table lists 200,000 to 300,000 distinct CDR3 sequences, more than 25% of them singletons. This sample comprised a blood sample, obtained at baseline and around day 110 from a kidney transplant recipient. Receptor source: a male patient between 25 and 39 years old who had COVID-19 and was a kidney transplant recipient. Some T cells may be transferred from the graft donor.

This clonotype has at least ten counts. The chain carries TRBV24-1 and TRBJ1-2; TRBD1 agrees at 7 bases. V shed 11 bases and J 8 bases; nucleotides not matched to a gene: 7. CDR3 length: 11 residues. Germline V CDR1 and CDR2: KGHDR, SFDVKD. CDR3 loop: CAISTGVGYTF. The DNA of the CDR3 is TGTGCCATTTCAACAGGGGTCGGCTACACCTTC.

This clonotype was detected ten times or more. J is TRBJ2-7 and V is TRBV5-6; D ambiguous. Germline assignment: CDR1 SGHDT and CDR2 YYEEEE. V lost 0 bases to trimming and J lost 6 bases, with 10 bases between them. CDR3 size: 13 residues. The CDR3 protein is CASSLAGLFEQYF. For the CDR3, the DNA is TGTGCCAGCAGCTTGGCCGGGTTATTCGAGCAGTACTTC.

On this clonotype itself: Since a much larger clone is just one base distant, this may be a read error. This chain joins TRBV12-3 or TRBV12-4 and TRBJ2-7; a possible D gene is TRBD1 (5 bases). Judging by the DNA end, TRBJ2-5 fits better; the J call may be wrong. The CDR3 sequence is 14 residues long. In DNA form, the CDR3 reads TGTGCCAGCGGTTTAATGACAGAGCAAGAGACCCAGTACTTC. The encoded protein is CASGLMTEQETQYF.

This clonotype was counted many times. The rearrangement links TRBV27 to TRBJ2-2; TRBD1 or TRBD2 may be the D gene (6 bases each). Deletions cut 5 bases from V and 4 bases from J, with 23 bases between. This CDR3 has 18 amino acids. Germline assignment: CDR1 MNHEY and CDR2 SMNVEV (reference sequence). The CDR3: CASSVTRGTMGGTGELFF. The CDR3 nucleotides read TGTGCCAGCAGTGTAACTAGAGGGACAATGGGGGGCACCGGGGAGCTGTTTTTT.

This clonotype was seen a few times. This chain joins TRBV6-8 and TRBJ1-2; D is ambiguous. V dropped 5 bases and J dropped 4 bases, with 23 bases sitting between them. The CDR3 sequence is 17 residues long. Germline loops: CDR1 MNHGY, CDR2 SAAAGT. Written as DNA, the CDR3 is TGTGCCAGCAGTAACAAACCACGCTCTAGAAAGACCTATGGCTACACCTTC. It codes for CASSNKPRSRKTYGYTF.

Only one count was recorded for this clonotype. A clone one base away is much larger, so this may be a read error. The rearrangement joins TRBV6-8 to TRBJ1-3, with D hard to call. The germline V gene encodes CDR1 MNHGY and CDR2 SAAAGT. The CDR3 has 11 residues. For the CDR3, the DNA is TGTGCCAGCAGTTGGGGAAACACCATATGTTTT. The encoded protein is CASSWGNTICF.

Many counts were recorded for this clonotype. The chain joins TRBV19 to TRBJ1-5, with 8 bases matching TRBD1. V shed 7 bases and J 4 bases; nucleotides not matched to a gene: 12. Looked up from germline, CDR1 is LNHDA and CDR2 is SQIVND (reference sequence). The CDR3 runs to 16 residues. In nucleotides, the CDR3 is TGTGCCAGTACGAAAATCGATGGGACAGGTAATCAGCCCCAGCATTTT. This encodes CASTKIDGTGNQPQHF.

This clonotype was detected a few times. CDR3 sequence: CASSHRTTIGELFF. Written as DNA, the CDR3 is TGCGCCAGCAGCCACAGGACGACTATTGGGGAGCTGTTTTTT. This chain links TRBV4-1 with TRBJ2-2; maybe TRBD2 (5 bases). The V and J ends lost 3 bases and 8 bases respectively, with 13 bases between them. From germline, CDR1 is MGHRA and CDR2 YSYEKL. There are 14 residues in the CDR3.

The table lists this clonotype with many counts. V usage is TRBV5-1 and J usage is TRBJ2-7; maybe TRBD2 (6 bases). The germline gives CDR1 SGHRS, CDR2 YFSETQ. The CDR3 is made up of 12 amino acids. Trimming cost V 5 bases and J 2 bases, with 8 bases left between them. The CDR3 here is CASRGGPYEQYF. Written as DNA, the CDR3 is TGCGCCAGCAGGGGGGGACCCTACGAGCAGTACTTC.

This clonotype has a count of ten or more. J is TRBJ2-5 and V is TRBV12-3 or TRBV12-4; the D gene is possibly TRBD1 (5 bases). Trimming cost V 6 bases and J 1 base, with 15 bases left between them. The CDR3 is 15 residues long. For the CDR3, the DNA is TGTGCCAGCAGCTATATTGGGGCAGTCCAAGAGACCCAGTACTTC. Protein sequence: CASSYIGAVQETQYF.

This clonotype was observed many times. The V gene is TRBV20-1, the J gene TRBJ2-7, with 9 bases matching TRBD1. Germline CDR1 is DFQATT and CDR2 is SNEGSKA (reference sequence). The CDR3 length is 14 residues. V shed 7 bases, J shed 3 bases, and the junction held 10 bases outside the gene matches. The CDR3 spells CSVTPGTGIYEQYF. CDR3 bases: TGCAGTGTTACCCCCGGGACAGGGATCTACGAGCAGTACTTC.

CDR3 bases: TGTGCCAGCATCGCCGGGACTAGCGGCACAGATACGCAGTATTTT. It encodes CASIAGTSGTDTQYF. The rearrangement joins TRBV2 to TRBJ2-3, with 10 bases aligning to TRBD2. The CDR3 has 15 residues. The J segment lost 1 base and the V segment lost 7 bases, leaving 5 bases of the junction unmatched. Germline V gene sequence: CDR1 SNHLY, CDR2 FYNNEI.

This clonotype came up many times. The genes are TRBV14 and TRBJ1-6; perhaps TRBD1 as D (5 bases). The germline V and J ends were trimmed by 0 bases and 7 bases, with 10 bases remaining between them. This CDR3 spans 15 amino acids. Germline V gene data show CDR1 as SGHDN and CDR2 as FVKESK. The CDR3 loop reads CASSQEGTGNSPLHF. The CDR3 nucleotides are TGTGCCAGCAGCCAAGAAGGGACTGGAAATTCACCCCTCCACTTT.

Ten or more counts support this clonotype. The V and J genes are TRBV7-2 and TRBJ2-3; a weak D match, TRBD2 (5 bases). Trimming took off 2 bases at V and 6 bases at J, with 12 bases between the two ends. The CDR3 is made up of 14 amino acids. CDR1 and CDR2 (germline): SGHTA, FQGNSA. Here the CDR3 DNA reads TGTGCCAGCAGCTTAAACCTAGCCCCCGATACGCAGTATTTT. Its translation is CASSLNLAPDTQYF.

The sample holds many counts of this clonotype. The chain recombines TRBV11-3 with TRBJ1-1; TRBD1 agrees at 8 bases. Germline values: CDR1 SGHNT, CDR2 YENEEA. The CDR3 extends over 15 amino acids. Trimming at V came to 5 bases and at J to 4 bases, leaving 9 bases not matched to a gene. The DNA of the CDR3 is TGTGCCAGCAGCAAGAGGACAGGGTCGGCCACTGAAGCTTTCTTT. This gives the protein CASSKRTGSATEAFF.

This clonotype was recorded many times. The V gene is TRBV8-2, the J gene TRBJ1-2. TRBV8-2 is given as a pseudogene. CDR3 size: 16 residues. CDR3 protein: CGSRTHDSRKTYGYTF. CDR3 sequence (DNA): TGTGGCAGTCGGACGCATGATAGCCGAAAGACCTATGGCTACACCTTC.

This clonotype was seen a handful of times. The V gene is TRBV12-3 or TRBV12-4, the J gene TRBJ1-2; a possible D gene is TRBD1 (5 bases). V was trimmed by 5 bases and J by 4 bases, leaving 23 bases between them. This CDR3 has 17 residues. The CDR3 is CASSLRGSFRKTYGYTF. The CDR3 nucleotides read TGTGCCAGCAGTCTGAGGGGCAGCTTCCGAAAGACCTATGGCTACACCTTC.

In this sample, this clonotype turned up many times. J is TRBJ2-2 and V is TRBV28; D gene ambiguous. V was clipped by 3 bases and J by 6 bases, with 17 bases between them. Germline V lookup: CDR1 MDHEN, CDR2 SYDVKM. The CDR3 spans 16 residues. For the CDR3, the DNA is TGTGCCAGCAGTTTTGTCGTAGGTGCCGGATCCGGGGAGCTGTTTTTT. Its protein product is CASSFVVGAGSGELFF.

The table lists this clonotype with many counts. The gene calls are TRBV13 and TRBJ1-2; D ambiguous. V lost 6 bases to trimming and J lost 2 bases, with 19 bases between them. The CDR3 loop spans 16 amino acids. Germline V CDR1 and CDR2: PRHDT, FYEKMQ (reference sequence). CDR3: CASSFHPATTNYGYTF. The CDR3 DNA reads TGTGCCAGCAGTTTCCACCCCGCCACGACCAACTATGGCTACACCTTC. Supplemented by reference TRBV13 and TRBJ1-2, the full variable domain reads AAGVIQSPRHLIKEKRETATLKCYPIPRHDTVYWYQQGPGQDPQFLISFYEKMQSDKGSIPDRFSAQQFSDYHSELNMSSLELGDSALYFCASSFHPATTNYGYTFGSGTRLTVV.

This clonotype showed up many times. The CDR3: CASSPDQFEQYF. The DNA of the CDR3 is TGTGCCAGCAGCCCAGATCAGTTCGAGCAGTACTTC. V and J are TRBV11-3 and TRBJ2-7; D is unresolved. The CDR3 has 12 residues. V lost 5 bases and J lost 6, with 11 bases in between. Germline CDR1 reads SGHNT; CDR2 reads YENEEA.

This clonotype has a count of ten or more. CDR3 DNA sequence: TGTGCCAGCAGCGGACCGACTAGCGGGGATCCAGAGACCCAGTACTTC. Protein: CASSGPTSGDPETQYF. The V and J genes are TRBV11-1 and TRBJ2-5, with 11 bases identical to TRBD2. The CDR3 has 16 amino acids. CDR1 is SGHAT, CDR2 FQDESV, per germline (reference sequence). The V segment lost 5 bases and the J segment 4 bases; nucleotides outside the gene matches: 9.

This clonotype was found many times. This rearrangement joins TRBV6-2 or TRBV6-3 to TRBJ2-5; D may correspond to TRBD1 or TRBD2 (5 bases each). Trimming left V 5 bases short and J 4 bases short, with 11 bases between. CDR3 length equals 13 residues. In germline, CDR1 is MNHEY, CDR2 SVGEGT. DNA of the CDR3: TGTGCCAGCAGTCGGGACCCCCCAGAGACCCAGTACTTC. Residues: CASSRDPPETQYF.

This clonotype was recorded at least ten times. CDR3 coding DNA: TGTGCCAGCAGTTCGTTCTGCTGCATCGGAAAGACCTATGGCTACACCTTC. Translation: CASSSFCCIGKTYGYTF. The chain has TRBV6-2 or TRBV6-3 and TRBJ1-2; D call uncertain. Trimming removed 4 bases at V and 4 bases at J, with 22 bases between. This CDR3 contains 17 residues. Per germline, CDR1 MNHEY and CDR2 SVGEGT.

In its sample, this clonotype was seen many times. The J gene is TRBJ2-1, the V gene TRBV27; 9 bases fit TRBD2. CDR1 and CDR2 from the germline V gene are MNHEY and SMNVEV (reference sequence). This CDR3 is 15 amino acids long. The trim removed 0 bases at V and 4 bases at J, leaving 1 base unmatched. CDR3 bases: TGTGCCAGCAGTTTATCGCTAGCGGGATACAATGAGCAGTTCTTC. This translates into CASSLSLAGYNEQFF.

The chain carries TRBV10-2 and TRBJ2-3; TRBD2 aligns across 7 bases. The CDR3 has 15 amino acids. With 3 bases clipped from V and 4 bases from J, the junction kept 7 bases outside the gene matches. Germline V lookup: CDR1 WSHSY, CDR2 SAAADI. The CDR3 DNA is TGCGCCAGCAGTGATAGCGGGCGACTATCAGATACGCAGTATTTT. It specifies CASSDSGRLSDTQYF.

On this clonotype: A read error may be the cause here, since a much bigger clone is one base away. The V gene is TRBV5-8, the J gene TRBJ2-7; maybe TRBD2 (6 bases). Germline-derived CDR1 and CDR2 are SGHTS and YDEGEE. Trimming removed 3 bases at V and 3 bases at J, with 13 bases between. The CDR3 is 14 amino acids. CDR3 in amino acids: CASSSGLTYYEQYF. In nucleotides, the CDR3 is TGTGCCAGCAGCTCCGGACTAACCTACTACGAGCAGTACTTC. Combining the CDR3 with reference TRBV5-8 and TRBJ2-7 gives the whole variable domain EAGVTQSPTHLIKTRGQQATLRCSPISGHTSVYWYQQALGLGLQFLLWYDEGEERNRGNFPPRFSGRQFPNYSSELNVNALELEDSALYLCASSSGLTYYEQYFGPGTRLTVT.